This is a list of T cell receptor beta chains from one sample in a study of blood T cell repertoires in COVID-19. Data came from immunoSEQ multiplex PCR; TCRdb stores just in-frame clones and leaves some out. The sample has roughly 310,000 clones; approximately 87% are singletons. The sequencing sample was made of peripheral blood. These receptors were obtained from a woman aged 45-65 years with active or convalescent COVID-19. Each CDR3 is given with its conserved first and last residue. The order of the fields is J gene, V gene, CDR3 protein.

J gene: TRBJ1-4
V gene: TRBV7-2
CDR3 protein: CASSPGGGEKLFF

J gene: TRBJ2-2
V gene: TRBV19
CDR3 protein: CASTGKGTVTGELFF

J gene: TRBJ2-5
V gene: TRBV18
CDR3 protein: CASLRDFRETQYF

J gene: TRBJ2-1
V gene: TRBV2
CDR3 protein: CASRGQGLNEQFF

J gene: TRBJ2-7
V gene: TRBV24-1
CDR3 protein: CATSDPTGTGMYEQYF

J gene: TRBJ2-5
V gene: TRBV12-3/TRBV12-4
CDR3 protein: CASSLLGGETQYF

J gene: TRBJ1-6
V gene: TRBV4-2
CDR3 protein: CASSPSPLDRWDSPLHF

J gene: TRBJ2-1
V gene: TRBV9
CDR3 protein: CASSVGGGNHNEQFF

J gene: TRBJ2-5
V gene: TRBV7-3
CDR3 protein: CASSPNRGQTQYF

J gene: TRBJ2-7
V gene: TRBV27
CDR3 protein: CASKVSSGIIYEQYF

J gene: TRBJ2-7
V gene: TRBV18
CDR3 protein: CASSPPASGSNYEQYF

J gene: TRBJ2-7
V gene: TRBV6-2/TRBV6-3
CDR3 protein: CASSYSGRDYEQYF

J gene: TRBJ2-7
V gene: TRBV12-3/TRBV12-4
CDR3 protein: CASSLPGYEQYF

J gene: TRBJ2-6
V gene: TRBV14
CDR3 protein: CASSPRPGLAGVGANVLTF

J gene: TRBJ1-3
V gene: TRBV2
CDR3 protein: CASSVFLGGSGNTIYF

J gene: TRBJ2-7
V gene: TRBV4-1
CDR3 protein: CASSHRTPGLGGELQYF

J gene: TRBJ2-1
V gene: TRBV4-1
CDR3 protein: CASSLEGQGNYNEQFF

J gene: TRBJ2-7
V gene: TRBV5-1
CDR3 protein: CASSPGLGLAGDEQYF

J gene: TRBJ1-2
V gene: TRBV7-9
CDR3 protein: CASSSDLLRDYGYTF

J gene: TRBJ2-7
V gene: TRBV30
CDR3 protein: CAWSVSGHYEQYF

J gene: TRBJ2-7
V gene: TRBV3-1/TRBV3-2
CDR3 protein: CASSQGASGGYEQYF

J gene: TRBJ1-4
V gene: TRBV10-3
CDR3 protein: CAISGGDRVAEKLFF

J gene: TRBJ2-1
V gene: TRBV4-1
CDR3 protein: CASSPGLAEFREQFF

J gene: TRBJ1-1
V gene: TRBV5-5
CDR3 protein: CASSWGAGMNTEAFF

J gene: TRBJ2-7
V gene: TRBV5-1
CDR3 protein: CASSLEPGSRTGEQYF

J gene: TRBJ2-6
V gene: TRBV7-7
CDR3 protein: CASSPSPGTGTGANVLTF

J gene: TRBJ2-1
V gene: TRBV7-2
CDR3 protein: CASSLIGGALGEQFF

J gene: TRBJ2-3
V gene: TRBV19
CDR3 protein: CASSRPPTSGRAGLITDTQYF

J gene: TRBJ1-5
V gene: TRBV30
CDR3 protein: CAWSPFSTSNQPQHF

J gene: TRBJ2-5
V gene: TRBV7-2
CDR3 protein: CASSLAPQGAGETQYF

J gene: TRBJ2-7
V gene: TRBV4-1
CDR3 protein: CASSPDRTYEQYF

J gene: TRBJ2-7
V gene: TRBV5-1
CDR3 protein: CASSLVKGNTIGLAGPREQYF

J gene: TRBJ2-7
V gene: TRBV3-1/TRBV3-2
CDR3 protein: CASSQSYEQYF

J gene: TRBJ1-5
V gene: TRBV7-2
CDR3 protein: CASSPDRGFGQPQHF

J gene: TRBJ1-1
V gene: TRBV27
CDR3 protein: CASSLRTDFHTEAFF

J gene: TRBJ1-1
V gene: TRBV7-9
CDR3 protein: CASSPTGGRTEAFF

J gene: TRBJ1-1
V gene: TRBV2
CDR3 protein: CASSPETVRAAEAFF

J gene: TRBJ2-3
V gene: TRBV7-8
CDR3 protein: CASSLFGLDRVTDTQYF

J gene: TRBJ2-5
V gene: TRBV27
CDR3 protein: CASSSERQETQYF

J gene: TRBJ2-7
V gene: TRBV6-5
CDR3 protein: CASSYSARVVSYEQYF

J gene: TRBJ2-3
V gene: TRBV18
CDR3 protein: CASSVRTGGIDTQYF

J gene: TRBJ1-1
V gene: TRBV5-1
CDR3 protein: CASSIGQVNTEAFF

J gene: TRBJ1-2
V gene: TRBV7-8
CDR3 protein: CASTPRHDSGYTF

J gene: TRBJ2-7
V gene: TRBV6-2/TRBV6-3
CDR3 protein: CASSFQGGRQAETYEQYF

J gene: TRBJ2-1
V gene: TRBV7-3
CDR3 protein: CASSSRGRSAGEQFF

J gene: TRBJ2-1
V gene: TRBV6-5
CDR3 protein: CASSPTNEQFF

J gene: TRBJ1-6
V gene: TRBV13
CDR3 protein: CASSLNLKRMNSPLHF

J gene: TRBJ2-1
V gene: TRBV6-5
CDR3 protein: CASTSGRAGYNEQFF

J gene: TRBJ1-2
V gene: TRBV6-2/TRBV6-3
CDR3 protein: CASSYSGQGTSGYTF

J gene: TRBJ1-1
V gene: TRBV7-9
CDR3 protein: CASTPDPGQGFPEAFF

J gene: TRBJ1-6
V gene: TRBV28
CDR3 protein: CASSWGQGYSPLHF

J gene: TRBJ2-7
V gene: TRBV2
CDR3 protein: CANGQGFNYEQYF

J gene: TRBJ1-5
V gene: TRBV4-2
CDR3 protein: CASSQRGQGDQPQHF

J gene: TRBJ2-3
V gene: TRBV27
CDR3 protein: CASSPVVGGTQYF